The 17 T cell receptor beta chains below were found in one sample sequenced in a study of cytomegalovirus exposure and HLA in healthy donors (dated by TCRdb to 2016 to 2017). Library preparation employed the immunoSEQ multiplex PCR assay. The multiplex PCR relied on a mix of 60 forward primers for TCR Vbeta segments and 13 reverse primers for TCR Jbeta segments. What TCRdb holds here is the immuneACCESS table cut down to in-frame rearrangements. Part of the clones is not present; checked against another copy, under half of the missing clones reflect an unresolved V gene, and the others are unexplained. In this sample the table shows about 170,000 clones, approximately 85% of which occur a single time. Less than 2.5% of the sample is in the top ten clones. The sequencing input was PBMCs. Source of these receptors: a man between 18 and 35 years old in good health and CMV-seropositive.

In this sample, this clone turned up once. The rearrangement joins TRBV19 to TRBJ1-2, with a possible D match to TRBD1 (6 bases). The V gene's germline CDR1 is LNHDA and CDR2 SQIVND (reference sequence). This CDR3 comprises 13 residues. Trimming left V 9 bases short and J 4 bases short, with 15 bases between. CDR3 protein: CASLNRDPYGYTF. DNA for the CDR3: TGTGCCAGCTTAAACAGGGACCCCTATGGCTACACCTTC.

The chain joins TRBV30 to TRBJ2-1, with 9 bases aligning to TRBD2. This CDR3 is built from 15 residues. CDR1 and CDR2 from the germline V gene are GTSNPN and SVGIG (reference sequence). V was pared by 0 bases and J by 0 bases, with 0 bases of the junction left unmatched. The DNA of the CDR3 is TGTGCCTGGAGTGTACTAGCGGGCTCCTACAATGAGCAGTTCTTC. It translates to CAWSVLAGSYNEQFF. The variable domain in full, completed from reference TRBV30 and TRBJ2-1, reads SQTIHQWPATLVQPVGSPLSLECTVEGTSNPNLYWYRQAAGRGLQLLFYSVGIGQISSEVPQNLSASRPQDRQFILSSKKLLLSDSGFYLCAWSVLAGSYNEQFFGPGTRLTVL.

This clone occurred once. This chain joins TRBV27 and TRBJ2-5, with 15 bases identical to TRBD2. V trimming: 3 bases; J trimming: 5 bases; junction bases outside the gene matches: 1. The CDR3 totals 15 residues. The germline CDR1 and CDR2 sequences are MNHEY and SMNVEV (reference sequence). This CDR3 reads CASSFGTSGGETQYF. The CDR3 DNA reads TGTGCCAGCAGTTTTGGGACTAGCGGGGGGGAGACCCAGTACTTC.

This chain joins TRBV10-1 and TRBJ2-7; possibly TRBD1 for D (5 bases). The ends were cut back, 7 bases at V and 3 bases at J, with 13 bases in the middle. The CDR3 loop spans 13 amino acids. Germline V gives CDR1 WNHNN, CDR2 SYGVQD (reference sequence). This CDR3 is CASTTDSYYEQYF. The CDR3 coding sequence is TGCGCCAGCACCACAGACAGCTACTACGAGCAGTACTTC.

V and J are TRBV5-1 and TRBJ2-7; possible D gene TRBD2, 5 bases. V was trimmed by 2 bases and J by 2 bases, leaving 8 bases between them. Germline V gene sequence: CDR1 SGHRS, CDR2 YFSETQ. The CDR3 length is 13 residues. CDR3 in amino acids: CASSLDGAYEQYF. CDR3 DNA sequence: TGCGCCAGCAGCTTAGACGGGGCCTACGAGCAGTACTTC.

V is TRBV27 and J is TRBJ1-2; D remains ambiguous. V was shortened by 3 bases and J by 4 bases, with 15 bases between the two germline ends. This CDR3 has 15 residues. Per germline, CDR1 MNHEY and CDR2 SMNVEV (reference sequence). The CDR3 sequence is CASSLYKRHCYGYTF. The CDR3 DNA follows: TGTGCCAGCAGTTTGTATAAAAGACATTGCTATGGCTACACCTTC.

This clone was picked up a small number of times. The genes are TRBV29-1 and TRBJ1-1; a weak D match, TRBD1 (5 bases). Germline loops: CDR1 SQVTM, CDR2 ANQGSEA. CDR3 size: 13 residues. Trimming stripped 2 bases from V and 10 bases from J, with 17 bases between. The CDR3 DNA reads TGCAGCGTTGAATGGGGAAGTCAGGGCCGAGCTTTCTTT. The encoded protein is CSVEWGSQGRAFF.

The V call is TRBV5-5, the J call TRBJ1-6; D ambiguous. Germline CDR1 reads SGHKS; CDR2 reads YYEKEE (reference sequence). This CDR3 has 12 residues. Trimming shortened V by 7 bases and J by 6 bases, and 8 bases separated the two germline ends. The CDR3 region is CASCSVNSPLHF. CDR3 nucleotides: TGTGCCAGCTGCAGCGTTAATTCACCCCTCCACTTT.

The V call is TRBV30, the J call TRBJ2-6; 10 positions match TRBD1. Germline CDR1 reads GTSNPN; CDR2 reads SVGIG (reference sequence). This CDR3 has 17 residues. V lost 5 bases and J lost 1; bases outside the gene matches: 8. The CDR3 coding sequence is TGTGCCTGGGTCGGGGGGGGACAGGGGTCTGGGGCCAACGTCCTGACTTTC. Translation: CAWVGGGQGSGANVLTF.

This chain joins TRBV10-3 and TRBJ2-5, with unresolved D. Germline loops: CDR1 ENHRY, CDR2 SYGVKD. This CDR3 comprises 15 residues. Trimming took 3 bases from V and 5 from J, leaving 16 bases between them. The CDR3 DNA is TGTGCCATCAGTGATGGGCCCTTGAATCGGGAGACCCAGTACTTC. Its translation is CAISDGPLNRETQYF.

This CDR3 is CASSFERGSYNEQFF. The CDR3 nucleotides read TGTGCCAGCAGCTTTGAGCGGGGATCCTACAATGAGCAGTTCTTC. The gene calls are TRBV7-9 and TRBJ2-1, with 7 nucleotides matching TRBD2. CDR3 length: 15 amino acids. In germline, CDR1 is SEHNR, CDR2 FQNEAQ (reference sequence). After removal of 3 bases from V and 1 base from J, the junction contained 3 bases not matched to a gene.

The chain links TRBV19 to TRBJ1-2; tentatively, D is TRBD1 (6 bases). Per germline, CDR1 LNHDA and CDR2 SQIVND (reference sequence). Trimming left V 3 bases short and J 8 bases short, with 22 bases between. The CDR3 covers 16 residues. CDR3: CASSIYGEQGFSGYTF. The DNA of the CDR3 is TGTGCCAGTAGTATCTACGGGGAACAGGGATTTAGCGGCTACACCTTC.

The rearrangement uses TRBV7-3 and TRBJ2-1; 10 bases fit TRBD1. Germline loops: CDR1 SGHTA, CDR2 FQGTGA. This CDR3 has 14 amino acids. The J segment lost 9 bases and the V segment lost 5 bases, leaving 7 bases of the junction unmatched. The DNA of the CDR3 is TGTGCCAGCAGCATGACAGGGGGCGGGGGTGAGCAGTTCTTC. As protein: CASSMTGGGGEQFF.

The chain has TRBV9 and TRBJ2-3, with 14 bases fitting TRBD2. This CDR3 is built from 15 residues. Germline V lookup: CDR1 SGDLS, CDR2 YYNGEE. The V and J ends lost 5 bases and 4 bases, in that order; junction bases with no gene match: 3. The CDR3 DNA reads as TGTGCCAGCAGGCCGACTAGCGGGGGGGCAGATACGCAGTATTTT. This sequence encodes CASRPTSGGADTQYF. The whole variable domain, filled in from reference TRBV9 and TRBJ2-3, reads DSGVTQTPKHLITATGQRVTLRCSPRSGDLSVYWYQQSLDQGLQFLIQYYNGEERAKGNILERFSAQQFPDLHSELNLSSLELGDSALYFCASRPTSGGADTQYFGPGTRLTVL.

V is TRBV6-5 and J is TRBJ1-6, with a tentative D call TRBD1 (5 bases). This CDR3 is 16 amino acids long. The germline V gene has CDR1 MNHEY and CDR2 SVGAGI. V shed 0 bases and J shed 7 bases, with 13 bases lying between them. CDR3 residues: CASSYSGQVWNSPLHF. In DNA, the CDR3 is TGTGCCAGCAGTTACTCGGGGCAGGTTTGGAATTCACCCCTCCACTTT.

As for this clone: Other DNA sequences in the same sample also yield this CDR3. The chain couples TRBV6-1 to TRBJ1-5, with 8 positions matching TRBD1. The germline V gene encodes CDR1 MNHNS and CDR2 SASEGT. The CDR3 extends over 15 amino acids. After removal of 6 bases from V and 0 bases from J, the junction contained 4 bases not matched to a gene. For the CDR3, the DNA is TGTGCCAGCAGGTTACAGGGGGATAGCAATCAGCCCCAGCATTTT. Protein sequence: CASRLQGDSNQPQHF.

This rearrangement joins TRBV30 to TRBJ2-7; D might be TRBD2 (5 bases). The CDR3 contains 12 residues. V lost 8 bases to trimming and J lost 6 bases, with 17 bases between them. Germline loops: CDR1 GTSNPN, CDR2 SVGIG (reference sequence). CDR3 protein: CAQDLGGLEQYF. CDR3 bases: TGTGCCCAAGACTTAGGAGGACTCGAGCAGTACTTC.